This is a list of T cell receptor beta chains from one sample in a study of tumor-infiltrating lymphocytes in localized non-small cell lung cancer. The data were produced by immunoSEQ multiplex PCR, yet TCRdb's version contains in-frame clones alone and is incomplete. The table shows 9,000 to 10,000 clones, with approximately 75% occurring only once. Sequenced material: lung tumor tissue. The source of these receptors is a human donor with non-small cell lung cancer. Both conserved end residues are part of each CDR3.

TRBV11-2 CASSLEGGFNTGELFF
TRBV14 CASSQARGGGGSYNEQFF
TRBV5-1 CASSLAELSSYNEQFF
TRBV7-3 CASSLLGDYEQYF
TRBV11-2 CASSLDVGTGNTEAFF
TRBV5-6 CASSLVQAGASYEQYF
TRBV19 CASKSLLTATGELFF
TRBV6-1 CASSEIAGGTYEQYF
TRBV13 CASSSGASYEQYF
TRBV25-1 CASSAGVKNIQYF
TRBV10-2 CASSVSVPNNNEQFF
TRBV5-6 CASSLLGAGGNEQFF
TRBV30 CAWVRGPFMNTEAFF
TRBV7-3 CASSLGSGTAYEQYF
TRBV11-2 CASTRDRGREKLFF
TRBV28 CASRSQVRTEAFF